One sample yielded the 26 T cell receptor beta chains listed below, sequenced in a study of cytomegalovirus exposure and HLA in healthy donors. PCR was performed using 60 Vbeta and 13 Jbeta primers. Assay: immunoSEQ multiplex PCR; the TCRdb copy retains only in-frame clones and omits some. Of about 140,000 clones listed, about 77% were seen once; the top ten hold about 1.6%. The sequenced sample was PBMCs. The receptors were gathered from a female donor in good health and CMV-seronegative.

The chain links TRBV6-5 to TRBJ1-6; no clear D gene. Trimming shortened V by 4 bases and J by 5 bases, and 9 bases separated the two germline ends. Germline loops: CDR1 MNHEY, CDR2 SVGAGI. The CDR3 covers 14 residues. The CDR3, as DNA: TGTGCCAGCAGTTTCGCGGGTGATAATTCACCCCTCCACTTT. This codes for CASSFAGDNSPLHF.

In its sample, this clone was seen a few times. The chain uses TRBV6-5 and TRBJ1-1, with D possibly matching TRBD1 (6 bases). Germline assignment: CDR1 MNHEY and CDR2 SVGAGI. The CDR3 is made up of 13 amino acids. V lost 2 bases to trimming and J lost 5 bases, with 9 bases between them. The CDR3 region has the DNA TGTGCCAGCAGTTACCAGGGGCGGACTGAAGCTTTCTTT. This sequence encodes CASSYQGRTEAFF.

Concerning this clone: The junction shows a germline mismatch at one end, possibly a read error. The rearrangement links TRBV7-9 to TRBJ1-2, with 7 bases fitting TRBD1. Germline V gives CDR1 SEHNR, CDR2 FQNEAQ (reference sequence). This CDR3 has 12 residues. CDR3 sequence: CSSSVETGGYTF. The CDR3 DNA is TGTTCCAGCAGCGTCGAGACAGGGGGCTACACCTTC.

V usage is TRBV27 and J usage is TRBJ2-7; 7 nucleotides line up with TRBD1. Trimming cost V 3 bases and J 5 bases; bases outside gene matches: 19. The germline V gene has CDR1 MNHEY and CDR2 SMNVEV (reference sequence). This CDR3 is built from 18 residues. The CDR3 DNA sequence: TGTGCCAGCAGTTTTAAGAGAGTTCCAGGGGGTACCCTCCACGAGCAGTACTTC. Translation: CASSFKRVPGGTLHEQYF.

V gene TRBV7-9 combines with J gene TRBJ1-4; possible D gene TRBD1, 5 bases. Germline CDR1 reads SEHNR; CDR2 reads FQNEAQ (reference sequence). The V end lost 1 base, the J end lost 4 bases, and 10 bases lay between the germline ends. The CDR3 length is 15 residues. The CDR3 DNA reads as TGTGCCAGCAGCTTAGGTGACAGCAATAATGAAAAACTGTTTTTT. It codes for CASSLGDSNNEKLFF.

The chain joins TRBV9 to TRBJ2-7; 9 nucleotides match TRBD1. Trimming took 4 bases from V and 1 from J; bases not matched to a gene: 3. The CDR3 has 14 residues. Germline values: CDR1 SGDLS, CDR2 YYNGEE. The DNA for the CDR3 is TGTGCCAGCAGCCTCGGGACAGGGTCCTACGAGCAGTACTTC. Translating it yields CASSLGTGSYEQYF.

The chain carries TRBV14 and TRBJ2-7; TRBD2 might be the D (5 bases). The CDR3 totals 16 residues. V was cut by 2 bases and J by 2 bases, with 16 bases left in between. The germline gives CDR1 SGHDN, CDR2 FVKESK. The CDR3 is CASSQFTRGPTYEQYF. The DNA of the CDR3 is TGTGCCAGCAGCCAATTTACCCGGGGTCCGACCTACGAGCAGTACTTC.

The chain has TRBV11-3 and TRBJ2-7; 9 nucleotides match TRBD1. Germline V gene data show CDR1 as SGHNT and CDR2 as YENEEA. The CDR3 runs to 16 residues. Unmatched junction bases numbered 6, after V lost 1 base and J lost 2 bases. DNA of the CDR3: TGTGCCAGCAGCTTAGGGGAAGGGACAGGGACCTACGAGCAGTACTTC. As protein: CASSLGEGTGTYEQYF.

The chain has TRBV19 and TRBJ1-1; 11 bases align to TRBD1. The V gene's germline CDR1 is LNHDA and CDR2 SQIVND (reference sequence). The V segment lost 2 bases and the J segment 10 bases; nucleotides outside the gene matches: 9. The CDR3 sequence is 15 residues long. CDR3 region: CASSISGQGAEVAFF. In DNA, the CDR3 is TGTGCCAGTAGTATATCAGGACAGGGGGCGGAGGTAGCTTTCTTT. Variable domain in full (rest from reference TRBV19 and TRBJ1-1): DGGITQSPKYLFRKEGQNVTLSCEQNLNHDAMYWYRQDPGQGLRLIYYSQIVNDFQKGDIAEGYSVSREKKESFPLTVTSAQKNPTAFYLCASSISGQGAEVAFFGQGTRLTVV.

The chain combines TRBV28 with TRBJ2-6; D is possibly TRBD2 (6 bases). Germline CDR1 MDHEN, CDR2 SYDVKM. The V gene lost 3 bases and the J gene lost 0 bases, with 6 bases spanning the gap. The CDR3 is 15 residues long. The CDR3 region has the DNA TGTGCCAGCAGTTTGGGAGGCTCTGGGGCCAACGTCCTGACTTTC. This codes for CASSLGGSGANVLTF. Combining the CDR3 with reference TRBV28 and TRBJ2-6 gives the whole variable domain DVKVTQSSRYLVKRTGEKVFLECVQDMDHENMFWYRQDPGLGLRLIYFSYDVKMKEKGDIPEGYSVSREKKERFSLILESASTNQTSMYLCASSLGGSGANVLTFGAGSRLTVL.

CDR3 residues: CASSLGETGGYQPQHF. The CDR3 DNA follows: TGTGCCAGCAGTTTAGGGGAGACAGGGGGCTATCAGCCCCAGCATTTT. This chain links TRBV28 with TRBJ1-5; TRBD1 agrees at 10 bases. CDR3 length equals 16 residues. V trimming: 2 bases; J trimming: 5 bases; junction bases outside the gene matches: 6. CDR1 is MDHEN, CDR2 SYDVKM, per germline.

This clone has just one count. This chain uses TRBV9 with TRBJ1-1, with 7 positions matching TRBD1. J was trimmed by 1 base and V by 0 bases; bases with no gene match: 6. The CDR3 runs 16 residues. From germline, CDR1 is SGDLS and CDR2 YYNGEE. The CDR3 DNA sequence: TGTGCCAGCAGCGTAGGCCAGGGGGGACCGAACACTGAAGCTTTCTTT. It is translated as CASSVGQGGPNTEAFF.

The chain carries TRBV7-9 and TRBJ1-2; D possibly corresponds to TRBD1 (6 bases). The CDR3 is 13 amino acids. The germline V gene has CDR1 SEHNR and CDR2 FQNEAQ (reference sequence). Trimming shortened V by 4 bases and J by 4 bases, and 10 bases separated the two germline ends. In DNA, the CDR3 is TGTGCCAGCAGCTCTCGGACAGCCTATGGCTACACCTTC. Amino acid sequence: CASSSRTAYGYTF.

This chain connects TRBV6-4 to TRBJ1-1; 7 nucleotides line up with TRBD1. CDR1 is MRHNA, CDR2 SNTAGT, per germline. This CDR3 has 15 residues. The V gene end was trimmed by 5 bases and the J gene end by 5 bases; junction bases not matched to a gene: 11. In nucleotides, the CDR3 is TGTGCCAGCAGTCCAGAGAACTTACAGGGGACTGAAGCTTTCTTT. It is translated as CASSPENLQGTEAFF.

The V call is TRBV25-1, the J call TRBJ1-2; no clear D gene. This CDR3 has 13 amino acids. Germline V gives CDR1 MGHDK, CDR2 SYGVNS. V was clipped by 7 bases and J by 0 bases, with 9 bases between them. CDR3 sequence reads: CASNGRSNYGYTF. The CDR3, as DNA: TGTGCCAGCAACGGGAGGTCTAACTATGGCTACACCTTC.

The chain couples TRBV5-8 to TRBJ2-3; 10 nucleotides match TRBD1. The CDR3 loop spans 17 amino acids. Germline assignment: CDR1 SGHTS and CDR2 YDEGEE. V gave up 3 bases and J gave up 4 bases; unmatched junction bases: 11. CDR3: CASSYPQGTGVADTQYF. CDR3 nucleotides: TGTGCCAGCAGCTACCCCCAGGGGACAGGGGTTGCAGATACGCAGTATTTT.

V is TRBV9 and J is TRBJ2-1; 13 bases agree with TRBD2. This CDR3 contains 14 residues. Germline V CDR1 and CDR2: SGDLS, YYNGEE. V was clipped by 4 bases and J by 7 bases; unmatched bases: 2. CDR3 in DNA: TGTGCCAGCAGCTCGACTAGCGGGGGGAATGAGCAGTTCTTC. Translation gives CASSSTSGGNEQFF.

The CDR3 region has the DNA TGTGCCAGCAGTTTACAGCCCCAGGGGATCAATTCACCCCTCCACTTT. It encodes CASSLQPQGINSPLHF. The V gene is TRBV28, the J gene TRBJ1-6; D is possibly TRBD1 (6 bases). Trimming removed 2 bases from V and 7 bases from J, with 15 bases in between. The CDR3 extends over 16 amino acids. In germline, CDR1 is MDHEN, CDR2 SYDVKM.

This clone was found once. J is TRBJ1-5 and V is TRBV2, with 8 bases aligning to TRBD1. Unmatched junction bases numbered 12, after V lost 4 bases and J lost 1 base. The CDR3 is 18 residues long. Germline CDR1 SNHLY, CDR2 FYNNEI. CDR3: CASSAGRGRVRSNQPQHF. In DNA, the CDR3 is TGTGCCAGCAGTGCAGGCAGGGGGCGAGTAAGGAGCAATCAGCCCCAGCATTTT.

The rearrangement joins TRBV4-2 to TRBJ1-5, with D hard to call. From germline, CDR1 is LGHNA and CDR2 YNFKEQ. V dropped 0 bases and J dropped 2 bases, with 23 bases sitting between them. This CDR3 has 20 residues. CDR3 coding DNA: TGTGCCAGCAGCCAAGATCGGTCGGCACAAATCCCCGGGGGCAATCAGCCCCAGCATTTT. The encoded protein is CASSQDRSAQIPGGNQPQHF.

The chain recombines TRBV7-8 with TRBJ2-5, with 11 nucleotides matching TRBD2. This CDR3 spans 16 amino acids. V gave up 3 bases and J gave up 2 bases; unmatched junction bases: 5. The germline gives CDR1 SGHVS, CDR2 FQNEAQ. CDR3 DNA sequence: TGTGCCAGCAGCTTGCTGACTAGCGGGGTACAAGAGACCCAGTACTTC. This codes for CASSLLTSGVQETQYF.

Comments on this clone: The junction shows a germline mismatch at one end, possibly a read error. The gene calls are TRBV7-3 and TRBJ2-1; D perhaps matches TRBD2 (5 bases). CDR3 size: 14 residues. CDR1 and CDR2 from the germline V gene are SGHTA and FQGTGA. CDR3: CASNLNRDYNEQFF. The CDR3 DNA sequence: TGTGCCAGCAACTTAAATCGGGACTACAATGAGCAGTTCTTC.

This rearrangement joins TRBV4-1 to TRBJ2-3; 8 nucleotides match TRBD2. The germline V gene encodes CDR1 MGHRA and CDR2 YSYEKL. The trim removed 0 bases at V and 3 bases at J, leaving 2 bases unmatched. This CDR3 has 15 residues. DNA for the CDR3: TGCGCCAGCAGCCAAGATAAGCGGGGGACAGATACGCAGTATTTT. The encoded protein is CASSQDKRGTDTQYF.

In its sample, this clone was seen a few times. The chain is built from TRBV6-5 and TRBJ2-7, with 9 bases fitting TRBD2. With 2 bases clipped from V and 2 bases from J, the junction kept 4 bases outside the gene matches. In germline, CDR1 is MNHEY, CDR2 SVGAGI. The CDR3 is 15 residues long. This CDR3 is CASSYGGTSPYEQYF. DNA for the CDR3: TGTGCCAGCAGTTACGGAGGGACTAGCCCCTACGAGCAGTACTTC.

The chain joins TRBV9 to TRBJ2-5, with 16 bases matching TRBD2. Germline V gives CDR1 SGDLS, CDR2 YYNGEE. The trim removed 3 bases at V and 5 bases at J, leaving 4 bases unmatched. This CDR3 spans 16 amino acids. CDR3 sequence reads: CASSAGLAGGRETQYF. CDR3 in DNA: TGTGCCAGCAGCGCGGGACTAGCGGGGGGGAGGGAGACCCAGTACTTC.

The chain links TRBV10-3 to TRBJ2-3; 8 positions agree with TRBD2. The length of the CDR3 is 13 residues. CDR1 and CDR2 from the germline V gene are ENHRY and SYGVKD. V lost 7 bases, J lost 3 bases, and 3 bases stayed unmatched. CDR3 coding DNA: TGTGCCATCACGAGCGGGAGTACAGATACGCAGTATTTT. It yields the protein CAITSGSTDTQYF.